What follows describes a single TCR beta chain. This record belongs to a study of CD8 T cells in Susac syndrome. This CDR3 has 14 amino acids. V was shortened by 4 bases and J by 6 bases, with 14 bases between the two germline ends. An amount of RNA that ranged from roughly 0.5 to 1 ug was reverse transcribed with random hexamers. Via MiXCR, TCRdb re-called the immunoSEQ multiplex PCR reads, giving one row per CDR3 protein. This table holds over 200,000 distinct CDR3 sequences, 85% to 95% found once. The receptor was derived from a human donor with multiple sclerosis. This rearrangement joins TRBV12-3 or TRBV12-4 to TRBJ2-3; D is perhaps TRBD1 or TRBD2 (5 bases each). Material for sequencing was CD4+ T cells from PBMCs. For the CDR3, the DNA is TGTGCCAGCAGTTCCTCGGTGGGGGTGGATACGCAGTATTTT. Residues: CASSSSVGVDTQYF.